Below, 4 T cell receptor beta chains from the same sample are listed, as sequenced in a study of blood T cell repertoires in COVID-19. Profiled with immunoSEQ multiplex PCR; TCRdb holds only in-frame clones, not every one. Found here are about 300,000 clones, under 90% of them singletons; the top ten hold 3.5% to 4.5%. The sample was PBMCs or T cells enriched from blood (not recorded which). These receptors were collected from a young man who had recovered from COVID-19.

The chain carries TRBV3-1 (or the pseudogene TRBV3-2) and TRBJ1-6; D gene uncertain. From germline, CDR1 is LGHDT and CDR2 YNNKEL (reference sequence). This CDR3 contains 14 residues. V was cut by 1 base and J by 9 bases, with 10 bases left in between. CDR3 in DNA: TGTGCCAGCAGCCAAGTTGGCAGTTTTTCACCCCTCCACTTT. This sequence encodes CASSQVGSFSPLHF.

In this sample, this clone turned up a few times. CDR3 in DNA: TGCAGTGCTATGGGTAGCGATGAGCAGTTCTTC. Protein: CSAMGSDEQFF. The chain couples TRBV20-1 to TRBJ2-1; tentative D call: TRBD2 (5 bases). The V end was cut by 4 bases, the J end by 8 bases, with 9 bases between. The germline V gene has CDR1 DFQATT and CDR2 SNEGSKA (reference sequence). The CDR3 is 11 amino acids.

This clone occurred a few times. The chain joins TRBV15 to TRBJ1-2; 8 nucleotides agree with TRBD1. Germline V gene sequence: CDR1 LNHNV, CDR2 YYDKDF (reference sequence). CDR3 size: 16 residues. Trimming cost V 1 base and J 6 bases; bases outside gene matches: 10. In DNA form, the CDR3 reads TGTGCCACCAGCAGAGTAAGGACAGGGCTGCCGGATGGCTACACCTTC. Its protein product is CATSRVRTGLPDGYTF.

The chain joins TRBV3-1 (or the pseudogene TRBV3-2) to TRBJ2-3; 8 bases map to TRBD2. The junction had 9 bases not matched to a gene; V was cut back by 6 bases and J by 4 bases. This CDR3 is 15 amino acids long. Looked up from germline, CDR1 is LGHDT and CDR2 is YNNKEL (reference sequence). The CDR3 loop reads CASSRLALRADTQYF. The CDR3 DNA sequence: TGTGCCAGCAGTCGACTAGCGTTGAGGGCAGATACGCAGTATTTT.